This TCR beta chain is from a study of shared clonotypes between healthy human individuals. At the level of the study: Sampling drew on donors who were a couple of women and a few men aged 18 to 49.

Several immunoSEQ 96-well plates shared each subset's DNA, each plate a replicate. The repertoire was sequenced with immunoSEQ multiplex PCR; TCRdb's copy has only in-frame clones and lacks some. The profile shows 2.5 million or so clones, 90% to 95% of them singletons. Study-level points and caveats: Rarefaction revealed incomplete sorted-subset sequencing despite large depth.

CDR1 is SEHNR and CDR2 is FQNEAQ in the germline V gene (reference sequence). CDR3 length equals 16 residues. Trimming removed 1 base from V and 5 bases from J; junction bases left unmatched: 4. As regards this clone: The antigen is not known.

What was sequenced was naive CD4+ T cells sorted from blood. Subset denoted: CD45RA+ positively selected. The chain couples TRBV7-9 to TRBJ2-3; 12 nucleotides line up with TRBD2. This receptor was taken from a man between 18 and 35 years old in good health. CDR3 residues: CASSLELAGGQDTQYF. The CDR3 DNA reads as TGTGCCAGCAGCTTAGAACTAGCGGGGGGCCAAGATACGCAGTATTTT.